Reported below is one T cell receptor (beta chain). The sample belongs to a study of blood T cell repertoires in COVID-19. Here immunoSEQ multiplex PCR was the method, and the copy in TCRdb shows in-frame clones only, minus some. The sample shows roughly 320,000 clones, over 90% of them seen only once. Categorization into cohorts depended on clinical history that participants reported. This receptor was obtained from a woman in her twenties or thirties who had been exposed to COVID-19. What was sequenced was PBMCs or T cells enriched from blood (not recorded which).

The CDR3 sequence: CASSPGTGGIDTIYF. The DNA of the CDR3 is TGCGCCAGCAGCCCTGGGACAGGGGGCATCGACACCATATATTTT. The chain carries TRBV5-1 and TRBJ1-3, with 12 bases fitting TRBD1. The germline V gene encodes CDR1 SGHRS and CDR2 YFSETQ. The ends lost 4 bases at V and 8 bases at J; junction bases unmatched: 7. The length of the CDR3 is 15 residues. Together with reference TRBV5-1 and TRBJ1-3, the CDR3 gives the full variable domain: KAGVTQTPRYLIKTRGQQVTLSCSPISGHRSVSWYQQTPGQGLQFLFEYFSETQRNKGNFPGRFSGRQFSNSRSEMNVSTLELGDSALYLCASSPGTGGIDTIYFGEGSWLTVV.